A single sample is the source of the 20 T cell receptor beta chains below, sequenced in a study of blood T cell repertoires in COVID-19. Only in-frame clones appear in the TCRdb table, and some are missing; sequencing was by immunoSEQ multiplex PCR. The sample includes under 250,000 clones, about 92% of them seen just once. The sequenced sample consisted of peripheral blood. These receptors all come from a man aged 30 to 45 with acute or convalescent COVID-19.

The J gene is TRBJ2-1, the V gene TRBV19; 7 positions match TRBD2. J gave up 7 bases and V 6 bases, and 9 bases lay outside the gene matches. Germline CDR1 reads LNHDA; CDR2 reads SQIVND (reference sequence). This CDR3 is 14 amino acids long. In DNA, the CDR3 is TGTGCCAGTAGAGAGACTAGCTTTGGGAATGAGCAGTTCTTC. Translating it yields CASRETSFGNEQFF.

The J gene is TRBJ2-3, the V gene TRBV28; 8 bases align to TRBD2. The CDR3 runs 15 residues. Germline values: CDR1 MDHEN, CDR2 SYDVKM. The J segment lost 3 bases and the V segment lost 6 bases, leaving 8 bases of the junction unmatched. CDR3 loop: CASSLIAGSTDTQYF. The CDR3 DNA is TGTGCCAGCAGCCTCATAGCGGGATCAACAGATACGCAGTATTTT. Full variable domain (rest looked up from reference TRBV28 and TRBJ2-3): DVKVTQSSRYLVKRTGEKVFLECVQDMDHENMFWYRQDPGLGLRLIYFSYDVKMKEKGDIPEGYSVSREKKERFSLILESASTNQTSMYLCASSLIAGSTDTQYFGPGTRLTVL.

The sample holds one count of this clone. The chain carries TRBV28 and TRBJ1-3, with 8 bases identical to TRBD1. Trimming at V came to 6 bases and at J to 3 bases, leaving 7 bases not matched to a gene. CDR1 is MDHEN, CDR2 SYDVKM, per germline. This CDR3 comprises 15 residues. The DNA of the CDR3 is TGTGCCAGCAGCTGGAAGGGGACAGGTGGAAACACCATATATTTT. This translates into CASSWKGTGGNTIYF.

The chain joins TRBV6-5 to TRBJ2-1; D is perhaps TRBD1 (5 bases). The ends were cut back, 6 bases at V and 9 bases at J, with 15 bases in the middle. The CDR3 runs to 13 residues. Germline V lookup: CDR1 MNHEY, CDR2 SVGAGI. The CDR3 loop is CASRGRRAAEQFF. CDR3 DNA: TGTGCCAGCAGGGGGCGCAGGGCAGCTGAGCAGTTCTTC.

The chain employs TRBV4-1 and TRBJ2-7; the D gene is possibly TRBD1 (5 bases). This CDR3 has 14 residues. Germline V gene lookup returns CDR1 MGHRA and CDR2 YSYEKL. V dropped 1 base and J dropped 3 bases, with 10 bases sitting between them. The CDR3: CASSQAQEFYEQYF. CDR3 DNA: TGCGCCAGCAGCCAAGCACAGGAATTCTACGAGCAGTACTTC.

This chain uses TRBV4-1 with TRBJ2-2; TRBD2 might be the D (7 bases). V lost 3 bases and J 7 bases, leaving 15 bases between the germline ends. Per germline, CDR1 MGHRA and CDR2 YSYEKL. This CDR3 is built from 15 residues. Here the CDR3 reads CASSHPGGPLGELFF. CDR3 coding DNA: TGCGCCAGCAGCCATCCCGGGGGGCCACTCGGGGAGCTGTTTTTT.

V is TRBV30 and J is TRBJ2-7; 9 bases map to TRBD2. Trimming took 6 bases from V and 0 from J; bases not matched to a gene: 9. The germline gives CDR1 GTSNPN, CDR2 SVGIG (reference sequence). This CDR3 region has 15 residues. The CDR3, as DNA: TGTGCCTGCAGCCTAGCGGGGCAGAGCTCCTACGAGCAGTACTTC. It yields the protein CACSLAGQSSYEQYF.

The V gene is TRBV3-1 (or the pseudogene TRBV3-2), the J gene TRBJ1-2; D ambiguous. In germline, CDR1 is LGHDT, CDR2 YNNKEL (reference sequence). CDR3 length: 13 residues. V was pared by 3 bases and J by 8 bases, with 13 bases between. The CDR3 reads CASSHLARQGYTF. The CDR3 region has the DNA TGTGCCAGCAGCCATCTAGCGCGCCAGGGCTACACCTTC.

The CDR3 loop reads CASSLTSGGYNEQFF. The CDR3 coding sequence is TGTGCCAGCAGCCTCACTAGCGGGGGCTACAATGAGCAGTTCTTC. The J gene is TRBJ2-1, the V gene TRBV5-6; 11 bases line up with TRBD2. The junction had 3 bases not matched to a gene; V was cut back by 4 bases and J by 3 bases. Germline assignment: CDR1 SGHDT and CDR2 YYEEEE. There are 15 residues in the CDR3. Full variable domain (missing parts from reference TRBV5-6 and TRBJ2-1): DAGVTQSPTHLIKTRGQQVTLRCSPKSGHDTVSWYQQALGQGPQFIFQYYEEEERQRGNFPDRFSGHQFPNYSSELNVNALLLGDSALYLCASSLTSGGYNEQFFGPGTRLTVL.

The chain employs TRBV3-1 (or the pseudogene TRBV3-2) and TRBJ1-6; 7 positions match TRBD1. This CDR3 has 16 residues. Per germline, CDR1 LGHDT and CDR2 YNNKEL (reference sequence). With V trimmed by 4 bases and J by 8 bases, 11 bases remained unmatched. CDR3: CASSPQGTALDSPLHF. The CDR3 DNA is TGTGCCAGCAGCCCACAAGGGACAGCCCTTGATTCACCCCTCCACTTT.

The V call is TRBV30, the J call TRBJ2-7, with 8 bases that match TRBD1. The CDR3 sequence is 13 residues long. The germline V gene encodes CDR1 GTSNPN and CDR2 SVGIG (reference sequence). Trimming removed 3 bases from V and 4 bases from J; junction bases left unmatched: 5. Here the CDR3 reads CAWRGQGRYEQYF. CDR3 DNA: TGTGCCTGGAGAGGACAGGGAAGGTACGAGCAGTACTTC.

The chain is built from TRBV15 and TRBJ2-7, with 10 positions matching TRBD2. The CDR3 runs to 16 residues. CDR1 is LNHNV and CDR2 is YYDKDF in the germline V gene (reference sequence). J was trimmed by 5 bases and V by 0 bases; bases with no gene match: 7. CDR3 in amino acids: CATSRDRIAGGHEQYF. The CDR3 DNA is TGTGCCACCAGCAGAGATCGGATAGCGGGAGGCCACGAGCAGTACTTC. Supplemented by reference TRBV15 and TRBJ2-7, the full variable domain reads DAMVIQNPRYQVTQFGKPVTLSCSQTLNHNVMYWYQQKSSQAPKLLFHYYDKDFNNEADTPDNFQSRRPNTSFCFLDIRSPGLGDTAMYLCATSRDRIAGGHEQYFGPGTRLTVT.

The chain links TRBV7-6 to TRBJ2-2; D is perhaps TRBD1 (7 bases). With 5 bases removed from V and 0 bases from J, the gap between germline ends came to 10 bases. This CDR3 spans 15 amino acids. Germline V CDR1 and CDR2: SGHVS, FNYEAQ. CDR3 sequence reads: CASSRGTANTGELFF. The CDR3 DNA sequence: TGTGCCAGCAGCCGCGGGACAGCGAACACCGGGGAGCTGTTTTTT. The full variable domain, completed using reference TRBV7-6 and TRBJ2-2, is GAGVSQSPRYKVTKRGQDVALRCDPISGHVSLYWYRQALGQGPEFLTYFNYEAQQDKSGLPNDRFSAERPEGSISTLTIQRTEQRDSAMYRCASSRGTANTGELFFGEGSRLTVL.

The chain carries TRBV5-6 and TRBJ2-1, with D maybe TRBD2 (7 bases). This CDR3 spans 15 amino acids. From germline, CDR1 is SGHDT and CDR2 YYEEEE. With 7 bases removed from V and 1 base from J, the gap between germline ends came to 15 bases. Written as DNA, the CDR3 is TGTGCCAGCGGCAAAGGGGGGGCGTCCTACAATGAGCAGTTCTTC. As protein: CASGKGGASYNEQFF.

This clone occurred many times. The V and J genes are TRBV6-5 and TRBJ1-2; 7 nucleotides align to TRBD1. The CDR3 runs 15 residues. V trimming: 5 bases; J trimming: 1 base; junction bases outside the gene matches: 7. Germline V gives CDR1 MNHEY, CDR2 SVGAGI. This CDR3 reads CASSRPGQINYGYTF. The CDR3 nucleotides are TGTGCCAGCAGTAGACCGGGACAGATTAACTATGGCTACACCTTC.

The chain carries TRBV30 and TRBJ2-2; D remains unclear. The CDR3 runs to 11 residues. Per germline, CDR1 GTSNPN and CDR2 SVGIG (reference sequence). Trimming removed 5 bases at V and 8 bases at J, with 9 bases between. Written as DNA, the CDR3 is TGTGCCTGGGAGCTAGGTGGGGAGCTGTTTTTT. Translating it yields CAWELGGELFF.

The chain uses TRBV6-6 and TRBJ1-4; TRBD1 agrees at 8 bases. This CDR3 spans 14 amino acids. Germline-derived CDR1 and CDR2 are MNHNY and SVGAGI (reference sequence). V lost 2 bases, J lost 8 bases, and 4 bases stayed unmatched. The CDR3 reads CASSYRDRGEKLFF. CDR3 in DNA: TGTGCCAGCAGTTACAGAGACAGGGGAGAAAAACTGTTTTTT.

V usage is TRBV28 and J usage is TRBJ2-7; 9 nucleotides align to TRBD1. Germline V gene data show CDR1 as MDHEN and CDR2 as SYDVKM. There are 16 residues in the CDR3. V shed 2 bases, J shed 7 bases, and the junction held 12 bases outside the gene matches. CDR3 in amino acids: CASSLPIRDRAREQYF. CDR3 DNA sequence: TGTGCCAGCAGTTTACCCATCCGGGACAGGGCCCGGGAGCAGTACTTC.

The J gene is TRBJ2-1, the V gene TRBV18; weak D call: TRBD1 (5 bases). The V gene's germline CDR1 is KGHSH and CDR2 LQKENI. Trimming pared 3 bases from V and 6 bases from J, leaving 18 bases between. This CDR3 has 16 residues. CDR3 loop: CASSPLGHFYTNEQFF. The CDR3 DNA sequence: TGTGCCAGCTCACCCTTAGGACACTTCTACACCAATGAGCAGTTCTTC.

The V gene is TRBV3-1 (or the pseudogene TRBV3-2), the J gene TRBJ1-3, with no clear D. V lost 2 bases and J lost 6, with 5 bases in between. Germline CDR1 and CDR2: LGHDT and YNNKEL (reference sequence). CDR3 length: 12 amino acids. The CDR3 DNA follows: TGTGCCAGCAGCCAATCGGTAAACACCATATATTTT. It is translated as CASSQSVNTIYF.